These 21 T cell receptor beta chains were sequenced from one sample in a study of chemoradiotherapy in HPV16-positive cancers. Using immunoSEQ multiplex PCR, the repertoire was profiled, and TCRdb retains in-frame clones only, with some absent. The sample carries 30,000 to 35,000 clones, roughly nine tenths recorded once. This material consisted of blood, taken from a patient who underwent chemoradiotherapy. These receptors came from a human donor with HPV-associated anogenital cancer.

As DNA, the CDR3 is TGTGCCAGCAGCTTAAGGGAGGCGAGGACCTACGAGCAGTACTTC. Translating it yields CASSLREARTYEQYF. This chain uses TRBV7-8 with TRBJ2-7; D possibly corresponds to TRBD2 (6 bases). The CDR3 consists of 15 residues. V lost 2 bases and J lost 2, with 13 bases in between. CDR1 and CDR2 (germline): SGHVS, FQNEAQ. The full variable domain, completed using reference TRBV7-8 and TRBJ2-7, is GAGVSQSPRYKVAKRGQDVALRCDPISGHVSLFWYQQALGQGPEFLTYFQNEAQLDKSGLPSDRFFAERPEGSVSTLKIQRTQQEDSAVYLCASSLREARTYEQYFGPGTRLTVT.

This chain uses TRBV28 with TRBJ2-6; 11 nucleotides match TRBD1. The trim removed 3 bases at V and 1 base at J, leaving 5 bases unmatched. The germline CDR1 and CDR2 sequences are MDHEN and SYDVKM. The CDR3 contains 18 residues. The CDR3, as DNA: TGTGCCAGCAGTTTCGGACAGGGGGCCCAATCTGGGGCCAACGTCCTGACTTTC. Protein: CASSFGQGAQSGANVLTF.

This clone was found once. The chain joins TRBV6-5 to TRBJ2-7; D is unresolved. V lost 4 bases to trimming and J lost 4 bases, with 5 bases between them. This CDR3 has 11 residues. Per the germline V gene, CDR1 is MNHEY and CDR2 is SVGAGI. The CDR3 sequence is CASSLGYEQYF. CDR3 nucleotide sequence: TGTGCCAGCAGTTTGGGGTACGAGCAGTACTTC.

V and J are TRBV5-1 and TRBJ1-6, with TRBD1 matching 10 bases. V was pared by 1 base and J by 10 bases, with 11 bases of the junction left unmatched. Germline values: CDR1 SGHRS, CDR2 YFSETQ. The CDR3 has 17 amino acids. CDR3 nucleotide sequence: TGCGCCAGCAGCTTGCGGGACAGGGGAAGTCACGGGTCACCCCTCCACTTT. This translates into CASSLRDRGSHGSPLHF.

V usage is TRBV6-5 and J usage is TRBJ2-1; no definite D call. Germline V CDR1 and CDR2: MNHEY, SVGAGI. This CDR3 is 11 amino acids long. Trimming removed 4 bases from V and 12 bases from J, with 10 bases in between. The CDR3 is CASSSVRVQFF. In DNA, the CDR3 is TGTGCCAGCAGTTCGGTTAGAGTGCAGTTCTTC.

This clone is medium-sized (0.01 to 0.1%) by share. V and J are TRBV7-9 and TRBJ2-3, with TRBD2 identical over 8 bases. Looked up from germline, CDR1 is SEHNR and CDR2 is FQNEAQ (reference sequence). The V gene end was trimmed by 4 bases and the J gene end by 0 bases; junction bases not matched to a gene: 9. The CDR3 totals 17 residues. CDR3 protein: CASSSGASGPSTDTQYF. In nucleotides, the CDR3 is TGTGCCAGCAGCTCCGGAGCTAGCGGGCCTAGCACAGATACGCAGTATTTT.

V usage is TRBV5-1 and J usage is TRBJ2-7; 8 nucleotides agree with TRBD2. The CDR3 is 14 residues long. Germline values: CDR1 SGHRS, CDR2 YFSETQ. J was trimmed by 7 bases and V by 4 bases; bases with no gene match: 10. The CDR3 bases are TGCGCCAGCAGCCGGGAGGGGTTACGGTCGGAGCAGTACTTC. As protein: CASSREGLRSEQYF.

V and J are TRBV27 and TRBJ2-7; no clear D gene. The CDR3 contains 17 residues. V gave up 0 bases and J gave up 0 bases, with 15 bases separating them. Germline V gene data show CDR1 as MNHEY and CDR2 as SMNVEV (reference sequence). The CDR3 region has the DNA TGTGCCAGCAGTTTATCAGGGTTGTTGGCCACCTCCTACGAGCAGTACTTC. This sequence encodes CASSLSGLLATSYEQYF.

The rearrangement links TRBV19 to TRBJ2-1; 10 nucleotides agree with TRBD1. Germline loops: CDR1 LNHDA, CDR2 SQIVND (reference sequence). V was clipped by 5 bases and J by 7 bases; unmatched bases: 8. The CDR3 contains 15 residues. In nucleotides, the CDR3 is TGTGCCAGTAGTTCAGGGACAGGGGTGATGAATGAGCAGTTCTTC. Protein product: CASSSGTGVMNEQFF.

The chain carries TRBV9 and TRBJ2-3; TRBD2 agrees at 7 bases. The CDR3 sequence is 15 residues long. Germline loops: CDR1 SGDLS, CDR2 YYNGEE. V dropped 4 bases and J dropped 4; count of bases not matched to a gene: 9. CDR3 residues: CASSPSAGEADTQYF. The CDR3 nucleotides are TGTGCCAGCAGCCCCTCGGCGGGAGAGGCAGATACGCAGTATTTT.

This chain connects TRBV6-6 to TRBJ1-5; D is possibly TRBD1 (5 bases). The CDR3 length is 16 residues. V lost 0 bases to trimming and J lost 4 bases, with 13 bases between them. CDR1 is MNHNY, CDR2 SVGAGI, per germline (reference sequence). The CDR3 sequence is CASSYSGSGGNQPQHF. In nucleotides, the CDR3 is TGTGCCAGCAGTTACTCGGGAAGCGGGGGAAATCAGCCCCAGCATTTT.

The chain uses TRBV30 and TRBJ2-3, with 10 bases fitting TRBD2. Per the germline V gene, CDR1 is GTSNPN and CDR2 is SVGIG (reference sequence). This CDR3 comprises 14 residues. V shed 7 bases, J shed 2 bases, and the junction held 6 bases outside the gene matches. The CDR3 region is CASKRGGNTDTQYF. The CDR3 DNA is TGTGCCTCAAAGCGGGGGGGCAACACAGATACGCAGTATTTT.

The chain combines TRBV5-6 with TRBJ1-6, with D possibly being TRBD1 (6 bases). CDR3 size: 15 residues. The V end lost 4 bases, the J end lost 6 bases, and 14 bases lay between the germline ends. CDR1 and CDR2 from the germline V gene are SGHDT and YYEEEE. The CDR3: CASSPGTSVNSPLHF. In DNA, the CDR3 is TGTGCCAGCAGCCCTGGGACATCGGTTAATTCACCCCTCCACTTT.

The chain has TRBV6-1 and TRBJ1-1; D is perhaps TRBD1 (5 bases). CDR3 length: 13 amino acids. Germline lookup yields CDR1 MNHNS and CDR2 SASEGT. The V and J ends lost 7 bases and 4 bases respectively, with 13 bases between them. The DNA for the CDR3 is TGTGCCAGCATTAGCCGGGACGGCACTGAAGCTTTCTTT. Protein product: CASISRDGTEAFF.

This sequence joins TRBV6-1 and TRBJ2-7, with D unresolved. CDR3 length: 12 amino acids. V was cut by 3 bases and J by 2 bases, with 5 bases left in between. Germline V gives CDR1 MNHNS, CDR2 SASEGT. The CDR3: CASSEAAYEQYF. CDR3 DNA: TGTGCCAGCAGTGAGGCGGCCTACGAGCAGTACTTC.

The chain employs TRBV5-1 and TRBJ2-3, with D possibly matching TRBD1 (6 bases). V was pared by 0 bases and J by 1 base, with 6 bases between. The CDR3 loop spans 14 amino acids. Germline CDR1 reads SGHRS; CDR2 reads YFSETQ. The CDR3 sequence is CASSLGGRTDTQYF. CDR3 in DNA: TGCGCCAGCAGCTTGGGGGGGCGCACAGATACGCAGTATTTT. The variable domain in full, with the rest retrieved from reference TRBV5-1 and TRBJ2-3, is KAGVTQTPRYLIKTRGQQVTLSCSPISGHRSVSWYQQTPGQGLQFLFEYFSETQRNKGNFPGRFSGRQFSNSRSEMNVSTLELGDSALYLCASSLGGRTDTQYFGPGTRLTVL.

The CDR3 bases are TGTGCCAGCAGCTTGGCCGGGCCAATAAATGAAAAACTGTTTTTT. Its protein is CASSLAGPINEKLFF. The genes are TRBV5-4 and TRBJ1-4; D ambiguous. Deletions cut 0 bases from V and 5 bases from J, with 11 bases between. This CDR3 has 15 residues. Germline CDR1 is SGHNT and CDR2 is YYREEE (reference sequence).

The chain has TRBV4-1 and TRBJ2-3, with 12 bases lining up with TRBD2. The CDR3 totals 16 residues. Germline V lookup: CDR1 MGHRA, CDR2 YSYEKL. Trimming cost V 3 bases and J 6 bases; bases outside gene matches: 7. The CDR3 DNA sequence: TGCGCCAGCAGCCACCCTAGCGGGAGGGCCGGGGATACGCAGTATTTT. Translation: CASSHPSGRAGDTQYF.

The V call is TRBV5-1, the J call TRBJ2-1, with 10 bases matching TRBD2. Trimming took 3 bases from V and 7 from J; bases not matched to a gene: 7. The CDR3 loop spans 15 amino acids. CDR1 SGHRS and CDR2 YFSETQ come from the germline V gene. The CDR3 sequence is CASSSGTSVLNEQFF. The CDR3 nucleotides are TGCGCCAGCAGCTCAGGGACTAGCGTGCTAAATGAGCAGTTCTTC.

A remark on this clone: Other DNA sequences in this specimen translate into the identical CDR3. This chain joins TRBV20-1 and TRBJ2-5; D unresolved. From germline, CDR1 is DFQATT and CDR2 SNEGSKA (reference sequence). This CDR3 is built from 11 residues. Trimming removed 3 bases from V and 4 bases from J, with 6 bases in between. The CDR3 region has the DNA TGCAGTGCTAGGGTAGGAGAGACCCAGTACTTC. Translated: CSARVGETQYF.

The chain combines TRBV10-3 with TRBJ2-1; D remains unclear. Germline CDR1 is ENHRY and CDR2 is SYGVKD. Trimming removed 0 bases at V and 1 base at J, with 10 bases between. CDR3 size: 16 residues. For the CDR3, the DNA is TGTGCCATCAGTGAGTCTAAAGCATCATCCTACAATGAGCAGTTCTTC. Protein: CAISESKASSYNEQFF.